This section outlines one T cell receptor (beta chain) sequence together with its context. The data were taken from a study of cytomegalovirus exposure and HLA in healthy donors. Germline values: CDR1 SEHNR, CDR2 FQNEAQ (reference sequence). The CDR3 extends over 14 amino acids. The germline V and J ends were trimmed by 1 base and 9 bases, with 10 bases remaining between them. 60 Vbeta and 13 Jbeta primers were used in PCR. TCRdb keeps only in-frame clones here, not all; method: immunoSEQ multiplex PCR. The sample records some 190,000 clones, roughly 88% being singletons. Sequenced: PBMCs. The J gene is TRBJ1-6, the V gene TRBV7-9, with TRBD1 as a possible D gene (6 bases). This receptor was identified in a boy aged 2 to 10 in good health and CMV-seronegative. CDR3 nucleotide sequence: TGTGCCAGCAGCTTAGATGTGGACAGTTCACCCCTCCACTTT. Translating gives CASSLDVDSSPLHF.